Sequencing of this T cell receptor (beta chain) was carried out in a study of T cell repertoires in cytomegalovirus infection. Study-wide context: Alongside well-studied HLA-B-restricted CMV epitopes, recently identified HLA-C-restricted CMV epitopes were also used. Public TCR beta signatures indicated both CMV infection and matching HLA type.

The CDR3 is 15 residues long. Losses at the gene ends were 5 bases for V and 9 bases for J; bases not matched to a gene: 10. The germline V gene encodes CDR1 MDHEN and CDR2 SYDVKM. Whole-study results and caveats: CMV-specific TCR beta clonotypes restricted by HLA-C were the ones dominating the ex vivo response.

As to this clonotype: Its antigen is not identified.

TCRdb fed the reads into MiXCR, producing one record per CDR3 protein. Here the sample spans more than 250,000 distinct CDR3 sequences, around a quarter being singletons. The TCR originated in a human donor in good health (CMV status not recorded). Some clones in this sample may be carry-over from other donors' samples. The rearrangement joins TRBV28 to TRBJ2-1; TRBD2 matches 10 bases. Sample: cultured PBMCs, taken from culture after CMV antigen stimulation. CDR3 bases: TGTGCCAGCAGTACAGTGTCTAGCGGGAGAGGTGAGCAGTTCTTC. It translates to CASSTVSSGRGEQFF. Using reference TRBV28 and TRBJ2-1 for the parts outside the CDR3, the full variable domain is DVKVTQSSRYLVKRTGEKVFLECVQDMDHENMFWYRQDPGLGLRLIYFSYDVKMKEKGDIPEGYSVSREKKERFSLILESASTNQTSMYLCASSTVSSGRGEQFFGPGTRLTVL.